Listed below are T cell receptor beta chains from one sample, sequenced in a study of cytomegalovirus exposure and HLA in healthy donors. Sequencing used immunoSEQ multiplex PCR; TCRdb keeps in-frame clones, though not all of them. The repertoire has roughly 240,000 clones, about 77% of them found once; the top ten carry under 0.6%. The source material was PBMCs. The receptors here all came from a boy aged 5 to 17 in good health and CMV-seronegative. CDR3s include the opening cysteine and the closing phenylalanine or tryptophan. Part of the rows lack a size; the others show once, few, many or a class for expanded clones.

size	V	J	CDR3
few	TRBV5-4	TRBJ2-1	CASRITSGTYNEQFF
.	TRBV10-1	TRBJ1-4	CASSESGWEKLFF
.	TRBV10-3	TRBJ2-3	CAIATGEASQYF
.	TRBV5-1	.	CASSSGTEIYEQYF
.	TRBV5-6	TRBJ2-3	CASREEGQADTQYF
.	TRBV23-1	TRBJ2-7	CASSQSDGWPSLAAYEQYF
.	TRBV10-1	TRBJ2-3	CASRYSSTDTQYF
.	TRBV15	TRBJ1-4	CATSRPEGAGEKLFF
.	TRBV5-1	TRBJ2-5	CASRFGDRGTQETQYF
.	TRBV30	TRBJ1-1	CAWGQGSGMYTEAFF
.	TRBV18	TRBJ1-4	CASSPDRGAGKLFF
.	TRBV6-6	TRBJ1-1	CASSRDRSSMNTEAFF
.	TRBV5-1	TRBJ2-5	CASSRGILQETQYF
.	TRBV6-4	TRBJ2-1	CASNVEASGWNEQFF
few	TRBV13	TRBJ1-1	CASSLANTGYTEAFF
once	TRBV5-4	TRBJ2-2	CASSRPSRDTGELFF
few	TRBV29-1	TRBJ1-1	CSVELLRGATEAFF
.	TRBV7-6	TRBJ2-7	CASSFLGTGTGLSEQYF
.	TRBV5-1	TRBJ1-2	CASSSITGDDGYTF
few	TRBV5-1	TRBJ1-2	CASSPDPNYGYTF
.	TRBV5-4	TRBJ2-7	CASSRRDSYEQYF
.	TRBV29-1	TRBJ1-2	CSVGQAASRGYTF
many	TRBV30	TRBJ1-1	CAWSATGNTEAFF
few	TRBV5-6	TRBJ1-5	CASSSRGTGIRSQPQHF
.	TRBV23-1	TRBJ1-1	CASREASEAFF
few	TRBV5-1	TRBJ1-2	CASSLGTGDGYTF
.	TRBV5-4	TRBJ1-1	CASSSRSGGNTEAFF
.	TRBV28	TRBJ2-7	CASSDGRPRVEQYF
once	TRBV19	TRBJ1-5	CASSIRDNNQPQHF
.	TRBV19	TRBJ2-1	CASSRRYNEQFF